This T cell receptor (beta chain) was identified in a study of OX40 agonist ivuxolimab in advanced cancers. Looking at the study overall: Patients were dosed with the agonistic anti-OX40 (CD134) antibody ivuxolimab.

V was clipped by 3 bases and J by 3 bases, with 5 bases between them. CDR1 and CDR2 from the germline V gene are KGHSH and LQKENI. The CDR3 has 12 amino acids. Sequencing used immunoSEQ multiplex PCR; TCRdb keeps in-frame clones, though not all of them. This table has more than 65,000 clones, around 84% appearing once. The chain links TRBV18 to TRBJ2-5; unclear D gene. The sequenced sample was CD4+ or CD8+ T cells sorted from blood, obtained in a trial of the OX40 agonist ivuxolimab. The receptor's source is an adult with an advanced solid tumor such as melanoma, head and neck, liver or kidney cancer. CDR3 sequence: CASSPRKETQYF. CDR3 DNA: TGTGCCAGCTCACCGAGAAAAGAGACCCAGTACTTC.